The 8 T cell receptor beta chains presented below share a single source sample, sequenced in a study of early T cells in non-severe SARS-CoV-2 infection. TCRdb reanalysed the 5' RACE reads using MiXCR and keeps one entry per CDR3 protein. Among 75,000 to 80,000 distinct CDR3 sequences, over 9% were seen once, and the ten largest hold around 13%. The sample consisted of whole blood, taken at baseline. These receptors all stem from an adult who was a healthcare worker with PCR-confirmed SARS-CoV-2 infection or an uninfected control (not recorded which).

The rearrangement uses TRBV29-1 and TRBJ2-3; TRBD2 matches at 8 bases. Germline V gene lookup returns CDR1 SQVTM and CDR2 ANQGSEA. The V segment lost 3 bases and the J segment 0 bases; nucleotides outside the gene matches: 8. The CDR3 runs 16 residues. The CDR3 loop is CSVENAQRGSTDTQYF. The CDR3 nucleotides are TGCAGCGTTGAGAACGCTCAGCGGGGGAGCACAGATACGCAGTATTTT.

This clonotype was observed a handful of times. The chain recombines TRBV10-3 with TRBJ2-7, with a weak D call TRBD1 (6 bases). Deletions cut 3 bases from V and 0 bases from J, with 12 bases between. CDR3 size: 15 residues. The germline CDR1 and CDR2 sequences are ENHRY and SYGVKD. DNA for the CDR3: TGTGCCATCAGTGATCCGGGACACCACTCCTACGAGCAGTACTTC. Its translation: CAISDPGHHSYEQYF.

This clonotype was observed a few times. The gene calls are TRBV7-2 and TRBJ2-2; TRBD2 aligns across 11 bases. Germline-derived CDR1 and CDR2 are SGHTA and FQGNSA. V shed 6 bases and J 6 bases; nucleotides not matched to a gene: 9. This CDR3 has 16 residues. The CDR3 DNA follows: TGTGCCAGCAGACAGACTAGCGGGGCCTTTTCCGGGGAGCTGTTTTTT. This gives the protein CASRQTSGAFSGELFF.

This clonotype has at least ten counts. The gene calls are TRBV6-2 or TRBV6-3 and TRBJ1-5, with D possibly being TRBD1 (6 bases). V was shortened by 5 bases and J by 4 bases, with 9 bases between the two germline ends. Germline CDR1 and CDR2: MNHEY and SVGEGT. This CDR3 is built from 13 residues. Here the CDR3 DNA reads TGTGCCAGCAGTCAAGACAGGAATCAGCCCCAGCATTTT. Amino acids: CASSQDRNQPQHF.

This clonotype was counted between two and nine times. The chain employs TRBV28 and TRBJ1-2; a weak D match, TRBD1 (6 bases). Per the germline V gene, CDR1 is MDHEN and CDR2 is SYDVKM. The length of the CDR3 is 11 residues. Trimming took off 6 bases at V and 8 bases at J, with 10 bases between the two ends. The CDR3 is CASRGADGYTF. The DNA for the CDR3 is TGTGCCAGCAGGGGGGCGGACGGCTACACCTTC.

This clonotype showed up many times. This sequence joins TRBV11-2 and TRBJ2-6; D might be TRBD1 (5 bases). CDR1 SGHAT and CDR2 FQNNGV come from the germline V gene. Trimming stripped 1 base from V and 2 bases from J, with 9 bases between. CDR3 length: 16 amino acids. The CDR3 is CASSLGGVTGANVLTF. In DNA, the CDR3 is TGTGCCAGCAGCTTAGGGGGCGTAACTGGGGCCAACGTCCTGACTTTC.

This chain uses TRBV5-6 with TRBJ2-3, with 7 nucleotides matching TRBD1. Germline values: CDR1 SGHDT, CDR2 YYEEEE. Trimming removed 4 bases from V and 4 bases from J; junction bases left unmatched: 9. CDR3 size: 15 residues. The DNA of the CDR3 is TGTGCCAGCAGCCAACGGACAGGTAATGCAGATACGCAGTATTTT. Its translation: CASSQRTGNADTQYF.

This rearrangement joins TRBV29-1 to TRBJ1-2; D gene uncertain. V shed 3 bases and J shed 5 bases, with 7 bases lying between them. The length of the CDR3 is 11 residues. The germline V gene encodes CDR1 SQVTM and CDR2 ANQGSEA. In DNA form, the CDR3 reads TGCAGCGTTGAGACGGGTTATGGCTACACCTTC. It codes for CSVETGYGYTF. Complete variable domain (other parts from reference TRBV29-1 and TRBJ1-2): SAVISQKPSRDICQRGTSLTIQCQVDSQVTMMFWYRQQPGQSLTLIATANQGSEATYESGFVIDKFPISRPNLTFSTLTVSNMSPEDSSIYLCSVETGYGYTFGSGTRLTVV.